This TCR beta chain was captured by sequencing in a study of metastatic and nonmetastatic thyroid tumors. All patients were treatment-naive before thyroid surgery. CDR3 length: 14 amino acids. Per germline, CDR1 SEHNR and CDR2 FQNEAQ (reference sequence). Using MiXCR, TCRdb re-called clones from the PCR reads. The sample yields over 70,000 clones, roughly 18% seen once. Regarding this clone: Germline and junction disagree at one end, which may indicate a read error.

The clonotype comes from a female donor with papillary thyroid cancer or a benign thyroid nodule (not recorded which). Some clones in this sample may be carry-over from other donors' samples. The specimen was blood. The rearrangement links TRBV7-9 to TRBJ1-4, with D uncertain. The CDR3 sequence: CAISLGVANEKLFF. The CDR3 region has the DNA TGTGCCATCAGCTTAGGAGTGGCTAATGAAAAACTGTTTTTT.